A selection of T cell receptor beta chains follows, all from one sample in a study of human T cells and chemical hapten exposure. TCRdb called the RACE reads again in MiXCR, with one record for every CDR3 protein. Of 62,000 or so distinct CDR3 sequences in the sample, around 9.9% are singletons; the top ten hold 4.5% to 6.5%. This sample comprised whole blood, obtained in connection with sensitization to the hapten diphenylcyclopropenone (DPC). Receptors originate from a woman aged 45-59 years with alopecia areata. Some clones in this sample may be carry-over from other donors' samples. Both conserved end residues are part of each CDR3. Fields, in order: clone size, V gene, D gene, J gene, CDR3 protein, CDR3 DNA. D genes are given only for firm matches. Clone size is stated in some rows and not others, as once, few, many or a class when expanded.

-	TRBV4-3	-	TRBJ1-6	CASSQKTGTSNSPLHF	TGCGCCAGCAGCCAAAAGACCGGGACAAGTAATTCACCCCTCCACTTT
many	TRBV11-2	TRBD2	TRBJ2-1	CASSATSGASNEQFF	TGTGCCAGCAGCGCAACTAGCGGGGCTAGCAATGAGCAGTTCTTC
many	TRBV7-9	-	TRBJ1-1	CASSLSDSMNTEAFF	TGTGCCAGCAGCTTATCGGACAGTATGAACACTGAAGCTTTCTTT
-	TRBV7-2	-	TRBJ2-1	CASSLEAVSYNEQFF	TGTGCCAGCAGCTTAGAGGCAGTTTCCTACAATGAGCAGTTCTTC
-	TRBV11-2	-	TRBJ2-7	CASSPGLAYEQYF	TGTGCCAGCAGCCCAGGGTTAGCGTACGAGCAGTACTTC
many	TRBV24-1	-	TRBJ1-5	CATSDSGTPIRPQHF	TGTGCCACCAGTGACTCCGGGACCCCGATCCGGCCCCAGCATTTT
few	TRBV6-2/TRBV6-3	TRBD2	TRBJ2-1	CASSYTPGLAGGPYNEQFF	TGTGCCAGCAGTTACACCCCGGGACTAGCGGGGGGACCTTACAATGAGCAGTTCTTC
-	TRBV28	-	TRBJ2-5	CASSPRNAEVGTQYF	TGTGCCAGCAGTCCCCGGAACGCCGAAGTTGGGACCCAGTACTTC
medium-sized	TRBV29-1	TRBD1	TRBJ2-1	CSQQGARNEQFF	TGCAGCCAACAGGGGGCTCGCAATGAGCAGTTCTTC
many	TRBV29-1	-	TRBJ1-2	CSVLTGLHNAGYTF	TGCAGCGTTTTAACCGGCCTCCATAACGCGGGCTACACCTTC
few	TRBV28	-	TRBJ2-1	CASSLWAVVPLGEQFF	TGTGCCAGCAGTTTATGGGCCGTCGTGCCCCTTGGGGAGCAGTTCTTC
many	TRBV28	TRBD2	TRBJ2-3	CASSSPSGDTDTQYF	TGTGCCAGCAGTTCTCCTAGCGGGGACACAGATACGCAGTATTTT
many	TRBV13	TRBD1	TRBJ2-7	CASSTTGQVRYEQYF	TGTGCCAGCAGCACGACGGGACAGGTCCGGTACGAGCAGTACTTC
-	TRBV20-1	-	TRBJ2-3	CSLRRGADTQYF	TGCAGCCTGCGTAGGGGAGCAGATACGCAGTATTTT
few	TRBV25-1	-	TRBJ2-7	CASSISSPYEQYF	TGTGCCAGCAGTATCTCTAGCCCGTACGAGCAGTACTTC
many	TRBV12-5	-	TRBJ1-5	CASGPGPGKGNQPQHF	TGTGCTAGTGGTCCGGGCCCCGGGAAGGGCAATCAGCCCCAGCATTTT
-	TRBV20-1	-	TRBJ2-1	CSAAGTVHSQFF	TGCAGTGCCGCGGGTACAGTCCACTCCCAGTTCTTC
many	TRBV9	TRBD1	TRBJ1-6	CASSVSGQINSPLHF	TGTGCCAGCAGCGTATCGGGACAGATTAATTCACCCCTCCACTTT
many	TRBV29-1	-	TRBJ2-3	CSTVRDTQYF	TGCAGCACCGTGCGGGATACGCAGTATTTT
many	TRBV20-1	-	TRBJ1-5	CSASPSTANSNQPQHF	TGCAGTGCTAGCCCGTCAACAGCTAATAGCAATCAGCCCCAGCATTTT
-	TRBV7-2	-	TRBJ1-2	CASSLGPESGGYTF	TGTGCCAGCAGCTTAGGGCCAGAATCGGGAGGCTACACCTTC
many	TRBV9	TRBD2	TRBJ2-1	CASNRAGGYNEQFF	TGTGCCAGCAACAGAGCGGGAGGGTACAATGAGCAGTTCTTC
many	TRBV2	-	TRBJ2-1	CASSGGYSYNEQFF	TGTGCCAGCTCTGGGGGGTACTCCTACAATGAGCAGTTCTTC
many	TRBV20-1	TRBD1	TRBJ1-3	CSGGDRGSGNTIYF	TGCAGTGGCGGGGACAGGGGGTCTGGAAACACCATATATTTT
few	TRBV18	-	TRBJ2-2	CASSNTGELFF	TGTGCCAGCTCAAACACCGGGGAGCTGTTTTTT
many	TRBV11-1	TRBD2	TRBJ2-1	CASSTRTSGNNEQFF	TGTGCCAGCAGCACCCGGACTAGCGGGAACAATGAGCAGTTCTTC
-	TRBV7-3	TRBD1	TRBJ1-1	CASSLSLTGTYTEAFF	TGTGCCAGCAGCTTATCCCTGACAGGGACGTACACTGAAGCTTTCTTT